Below are 15 T cell receptor beta chains sequenced from a single sample in a study of shared clonotypes between healthy human individuals (dated by TCRdb to about 2020). Libraries were built with the immunoSEQ multiplex PCR assay. In TCRdb, the immuneACCESS table is reduced to in-frame sequences with V and J assigned. These tables do not hold every clone; where another copy was compared, an unresolved V gene accounts for under half, and the others remain unexplained. The sample table lists some 2,100,000 clones, roughly 95% of them with a count of one. The ten largest clones add up to around 0.13% of the sample. Sequencing input: naive CD4+ T cells sorted from blood. The sample's cell subset or site, from its label and the paper: CD45RA+ positively selected. The receptors stem from a man between 18 and 35 years old in good health.

Remarks on this clone: A read error may produce the germline difference seen at one junction end. The gene calls are TRBV6-4 and TRBJ2-5; D unresolved. The germline gives CDR1 MRHNA, CDR2 SNTAGT. This CDR3 has 13 amino acids. This CDR3 reads CASSVCHQETQYF. CDR3 nucleotide sequence: TGTGCCAGCAGTGTGTGTCACCAGGAGACCCAGTACTTC.

The genes are TRBV4-2 and TRBJ2-2; D is perhaps TRBD1 (5 bases). The CDR3 consists of 16 residues. With 3 bases removed from V and 3 bases from J, the gap between germline ends came to 14 bases. From germline, CDR1 is LGHNA and CDR2 YNFKEQ. This CDR3 is CASSQVGRGDTGELFF. The DNA for the CDR3 is TGTGCCAGCAGCCAGGTGGGGCGCGGCGACACCGGGGAGCTGTTTTTT.

This chain connects TRBV25-1 to TRBJ2-7; 9 nucleotides align to TRBD1. The junction had 5 bases not matched to a gene; V was cut back by 3 bases and J by 5 bases. The germline V gene encodes CDR1 MGHDK and CDR2 SYGVNS. The CDR3 contains 14 residues. CDR3 residues: CASSEDRGHNEQYF. The CDR3 DNA reads TGTGCCAGCAGTGAGGACAGGGGTCACAACGAGCAGTACTTC.

V and J are TRBV5-4 and TRBJ2-5; 8 bases map to TRBD1. Germline-derived CDR1 and CDR2 are SGHNT and YYREEE (reference sequence). The CDR3 runs to 19 residues. The ends lost 0 bases at V and 2 bases at J; junction bases unmatched: 15. The CDR3 DNA follows: TGTGCCAGCAGCTTGGCAGGGGGCAGGGTGAATGGAGGACAAGAGACCCAGTACTTC. Translated: CASSLAGGRVNGGQETQYF.

The chain couples TRBV29-1 to TRBJ1-1, with D maybe TRBD1 (5 bases). Trimming shortened V by 6 bases and J by 3 bases, and 17 bases separated the two germline ends. Germline CDR1 SQVTM, CDR2 ANQGSEA. This CDR3 spans 14 amino acids. CDR3 residues: CSVHQGSGHTEAFF. In DNA form, the CDR3 reads TGCAGCGTGCATCAAGGATCGGGGCACACTGAAGCTTTCTTT.

This clone was seen once. This chain uses TRBV7-2 with TRBJ2-1, with 14 bases identical to TRBD2. CDR3 size: 18 residues. Germline values: CDR1 SGHTA, CDR2 FQGNSA. J was trimmed by 4 bases and V by 0 bases; bases with no gene match: 5. This CDR3 is CASSLAGTSGGYYNEQFF. CDR3 nucleotide sequence: TGTGCCAGCAGCTTAGCGGGGACTAGCGGGGGATATTACAATGAGCAGTTCTTC.

The chain joins TRBV5-4 to TRBJ2-7; tentative D call: TRBD2 (5 bases). The CDR3 has 15 residues. V was clipped by 4 bases and J by 8 bases, with 22 bases between them. The germline CDR1 and CDR2 sequences are SGHNT and YYREEE (reference sequence). In DNA, the CDR3 is TGTGCCAGCAGCCTCGGTGGAGGAAGCTCTACGCAGCAGTACTTC. Amino acids: CASSLGGGSSTQQYF.

The J gene is TRBJ1-4, the V gene TRBV6-6; TRBD1 is a possible D gene (5 bases). V lost 5 bases and J lost 4, with 11 bases in between. The germline gives CDR1 MNHNY, CDR2 SVGAGI (reference sequence). The CDR3 extends over 14 amino acids. In nucleotides, the CDR3 is TGTGCCAGCAGTCTCCAGGGTATTAATGAAAAACTGTTTTTT. Its translation: CASSLQGINEKLFF.

The rearrangement joins TRBV6-6 to TRBJ1-2, with TRBD1 as a possible D gene (5 bases). Between the trimmed V and J ends, which lost 3 bases and 2 bases, there was a span of 10 bases. Germline V gene lookup returns CDR1 MNHNY and CDR2 SVGAGI (reference sequence). The CDR3 spans 14 residues. The CDR3 region has the DNA TGTGCCAGCAGTTATAACAGGCAGAACTATGGCTACACCTTC. Amino acids: CASSYNRQNYGYTF.

Comment on this clone: Additional DNA sequences in this sample encode the identical CDR3. V usage is TRBV29-1 and J usage is TRBJ1-1; the match to TRBD1 covers 8 bases. CDR3 length: 12 amino acids. V shed 7 bases, J shed 1 base, and the junction held 2 bases outside the gene matches. Germline V gene lookup returns CDR1 SQVTM and CDR2 ANQGSEA. The CDR3 region has the DNA TGCAGCGGAGACAGGGGGAACACTGAAGCTTTCTTT. This sequence encodes CSGDRGNTEAFF.

This clone was seen once. One end of the junction is discordant with germline, which a read error may explain. V gene TRBV10-3 combines with J gene TRBJ2-7; no reliable D call. CDR1 and CDR2 (germline): ENHRY, SYGVKD. The CDR3 has 11 amino acids. CDR3 sequence (DNA): TGTGCCATCAGTGAGGGCGGCGTCTCCATTTTC. It codes for CAISEGGVSIF.

This chain joins TRBV6-5 and TRBJ2-5, with 7 positions matching TRBD1. The length of the CDR3 is 16 residues. The trim removed 2 bases at V and 2 bases at J, leaving 8 bases unmatched. CDR1 and CDR2 from the germline V gene are MNHEY and SVGAGI. The CDR3 DNA sequence: TGTGCCAGCAGTTACGCGCTGGCAGGGGGACAAGAGACCCAGTACTTC. Translated: CASSYALAGGQETQYF.

Turning to this clone: Other DNA sequences within the sample encode an identical CDR3. The chain combines TRBV5-1 with TRBJ2-6; D is undetermined. The CDR3 extends over 16 amino acids. Trimming took off 0 bases at V and 4 bases at J, with 11 bases between the two ends. CDR1 and CDR2 (germline): SGHRS, YFSETQ. The CDR3 here is CASSLDLGSGANVLTF. The DNA for the CDR3 is TGCGCCAGCAGCTTGGATCTAGGGTCGGGGGCCAACGTCCTGACTTTC. Drawing the rest from reference TRBV5-1 and TRBJ2-6, the complete variable domain is KAGVTQTPRYLIKTRGQQVTLSCSPISGHRSVSWYQQTPGQGLQFLFEYFSETQRNKGNFPGRFSGRQFSNSRSEMNVSTLELGDSALYLCASSLDLGSGANVLTFGAGSRLTVL.

The rearrangement links TRBV6-5 to TRBJ1-5; D uncertain. Germline V gene sequence: CDR1 MNHEY, CDR2 SVGAGI. The CDR3 spans 16 residues. Trimming cost V 0 bases and J 6 bases, with 15 bases left between them. The CDR3 bases are TGTGCCAGCAGTTACTCGATAGTGGGGTTATTTCAGCCCCAGCATTTT. This translates into CASSYSIVGLFQPQHF.

There are a few counts of this clone. The V and J genes are TRBV2 and TRBJ2-7, with 9 bases matching TRBD2. Germline V gene lookup returns CDR1 SNHLY and CDR2 FYNNEI. This CDR3 region has 13 residues. V was pared by 7 bases and J by 7 bases, with 8 bases of the junction left unmatched. As DNA, the CDR3 is TGTGCCAGCACTATAGCGGGAGTCAGGGAGCAGTACTTC. Translated, it gives CASTIAGVREQYF.